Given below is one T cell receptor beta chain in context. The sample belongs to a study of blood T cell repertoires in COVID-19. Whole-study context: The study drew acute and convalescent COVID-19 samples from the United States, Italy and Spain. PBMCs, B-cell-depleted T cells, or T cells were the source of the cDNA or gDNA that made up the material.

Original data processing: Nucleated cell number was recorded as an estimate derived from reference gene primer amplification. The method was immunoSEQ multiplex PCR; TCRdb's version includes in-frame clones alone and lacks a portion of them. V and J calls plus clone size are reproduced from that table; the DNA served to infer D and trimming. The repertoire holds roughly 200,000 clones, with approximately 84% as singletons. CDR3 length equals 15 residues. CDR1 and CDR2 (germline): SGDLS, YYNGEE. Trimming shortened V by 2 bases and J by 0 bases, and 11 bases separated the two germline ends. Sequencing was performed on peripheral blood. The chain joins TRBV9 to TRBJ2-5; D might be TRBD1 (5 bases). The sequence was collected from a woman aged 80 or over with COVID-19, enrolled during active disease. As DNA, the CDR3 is TGTGCCAGCAGCGTTGATTCGACAGACCAAGAGACCCAGTACTTC. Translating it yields CASSVDSTDQETQYF.